This TCR beta chain was sequenced in a study of blood T cell repertoires in COVID-19. Study-wide context: Samples came from the United States, Italy and Spain, spanning acute and convalescent COVID-19. Sources were T cells, B-cell-depleted T cells, or PBMCs; the material itself was cDNA or gDNA.

CDR3 length: 12 amino acids. From germline, CDR1 is ENHRY and CDR2 SYGVKD. V was shortened by 8 bases and J by 0 bases, with 5 bases between the two germline ends. As originally analysed: From reference gene primer amplification, estimates of nucleated cell counts were derived. Profiling relied on immunoSEQ multiplex PCR, and the TCRdb table lists in-frame clones only, not all of them. From that table come the V and J calls and clone size; the DNA was used to work out D and trimming. Here the sample spans approximately 200,000 clones, approximately 83% being singletons. Input material: peripheral blood. V and J are TRBV10-3 and TRBJ2-1; no clear D. The TCR sequence derives from a human donor with active or convalescent COVID-19. The donor label of this sample is uncertain. The CDR3 is CAISLSYNEQFF. CDR3 DNA: TGTGCCATCTCCCTCTCCTACAATGAGCAGTTCTTC.